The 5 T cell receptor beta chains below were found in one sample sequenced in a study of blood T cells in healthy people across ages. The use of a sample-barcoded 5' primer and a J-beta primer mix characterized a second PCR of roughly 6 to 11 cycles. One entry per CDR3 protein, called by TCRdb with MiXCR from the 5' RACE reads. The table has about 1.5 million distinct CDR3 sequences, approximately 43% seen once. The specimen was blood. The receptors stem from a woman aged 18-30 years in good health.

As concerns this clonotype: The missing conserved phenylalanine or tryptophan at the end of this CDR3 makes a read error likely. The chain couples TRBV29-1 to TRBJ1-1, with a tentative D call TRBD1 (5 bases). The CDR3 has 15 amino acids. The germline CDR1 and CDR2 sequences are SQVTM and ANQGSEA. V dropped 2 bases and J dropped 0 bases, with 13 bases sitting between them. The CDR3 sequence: CSVESGNSMNTEAFS. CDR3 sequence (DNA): TGCAGCGTTGAATCAGGGAACTCGATGAACACTGAAGCTTTCTCT.

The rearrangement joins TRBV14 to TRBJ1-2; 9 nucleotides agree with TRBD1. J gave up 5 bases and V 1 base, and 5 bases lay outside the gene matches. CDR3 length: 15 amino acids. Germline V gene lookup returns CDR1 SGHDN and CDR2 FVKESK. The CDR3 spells CASSQGDRDRYGYTF. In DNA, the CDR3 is TGTGCCAGCAGCCAAGGGGACAGGGATCGGTATGGCTACACCTTC. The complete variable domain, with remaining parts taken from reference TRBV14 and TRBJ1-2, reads EAGVTQFPSHSVIEKGQTVTLRCDPISGHDNLYWYRRVMGKEIKFLLHFVKESKQDESGMPNNRFLAERTGGTYSTLKVQPAELEDSGVYFCASSQGDRDRYGYTFGSGTRLTVV.

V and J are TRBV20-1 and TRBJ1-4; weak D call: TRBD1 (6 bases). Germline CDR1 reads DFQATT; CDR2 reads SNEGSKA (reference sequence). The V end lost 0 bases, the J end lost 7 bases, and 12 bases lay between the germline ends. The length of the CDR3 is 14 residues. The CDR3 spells CSARDPTGSEKLFF. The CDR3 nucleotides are TGCAGTGCTAGAGATCCAACAGGGAGTGAAAAACTGTTTTTT.

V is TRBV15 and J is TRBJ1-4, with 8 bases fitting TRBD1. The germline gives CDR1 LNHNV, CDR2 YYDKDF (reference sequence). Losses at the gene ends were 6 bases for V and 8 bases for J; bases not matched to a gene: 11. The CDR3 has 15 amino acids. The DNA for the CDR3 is TGTGCCACCAGTTTAGGGTACAGGGGGGAAGAAAAACTGTTTTTT. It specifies CATSLGYRGEEKLFF.

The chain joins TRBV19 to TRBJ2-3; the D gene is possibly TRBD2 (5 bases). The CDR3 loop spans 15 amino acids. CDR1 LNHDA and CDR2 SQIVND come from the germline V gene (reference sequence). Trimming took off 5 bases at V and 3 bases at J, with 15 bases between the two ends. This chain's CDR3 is CASSSQLESTDTQYF. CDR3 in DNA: TGTGCCAGTAGTTCTCAACTAGAGTCTACAGATACGCAGTATTTT.